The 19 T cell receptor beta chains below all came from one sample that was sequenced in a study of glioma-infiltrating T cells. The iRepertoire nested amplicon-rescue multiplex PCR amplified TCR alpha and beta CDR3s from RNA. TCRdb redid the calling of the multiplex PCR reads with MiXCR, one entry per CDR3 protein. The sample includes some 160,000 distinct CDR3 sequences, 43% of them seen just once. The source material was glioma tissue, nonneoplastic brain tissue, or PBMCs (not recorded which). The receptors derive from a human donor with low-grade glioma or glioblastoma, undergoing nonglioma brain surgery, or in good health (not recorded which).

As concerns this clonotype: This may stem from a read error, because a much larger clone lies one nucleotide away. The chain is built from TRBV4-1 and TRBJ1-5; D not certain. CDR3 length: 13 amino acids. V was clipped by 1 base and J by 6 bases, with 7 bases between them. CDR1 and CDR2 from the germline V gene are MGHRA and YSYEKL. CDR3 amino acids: CASSQVLAQPQHF. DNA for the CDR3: TGCGCCAGCAGCCAAGTATTGGCTCAGCCCCAGCATTTT.

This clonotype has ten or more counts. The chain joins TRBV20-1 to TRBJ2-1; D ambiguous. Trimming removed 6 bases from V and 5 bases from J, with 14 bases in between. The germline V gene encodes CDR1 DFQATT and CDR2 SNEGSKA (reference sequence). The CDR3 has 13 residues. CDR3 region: CSAPLILNNEQFF. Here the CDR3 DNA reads TGCAGTGCCCCCCTAATACTGAACAATGAGCAGTTCTTC.

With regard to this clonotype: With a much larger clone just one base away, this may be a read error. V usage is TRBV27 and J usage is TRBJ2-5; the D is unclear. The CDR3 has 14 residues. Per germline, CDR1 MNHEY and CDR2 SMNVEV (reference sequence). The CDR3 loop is CASSLSSGRETKYF. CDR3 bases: TGTGCCAGCAGTTTATCTTCGGGCCGAGAGACCAAGTACTTC.

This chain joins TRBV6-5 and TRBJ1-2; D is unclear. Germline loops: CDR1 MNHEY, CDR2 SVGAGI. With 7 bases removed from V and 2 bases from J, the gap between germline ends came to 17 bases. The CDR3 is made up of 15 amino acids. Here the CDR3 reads CASIRPERANYGYTF. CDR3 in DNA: TGTGCCAGCATCCGCCCAGAAAGGGCGAACTATGGCTACACCTTC.

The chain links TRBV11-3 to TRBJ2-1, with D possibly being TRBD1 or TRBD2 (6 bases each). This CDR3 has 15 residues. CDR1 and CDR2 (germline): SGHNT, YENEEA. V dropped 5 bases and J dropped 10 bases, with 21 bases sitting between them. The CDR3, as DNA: TGTGCCAGCAGCCCAACGGGCGGGACACCCGGCGAGCAGTTCTTC. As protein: CASSPTGGTPGEQFF.

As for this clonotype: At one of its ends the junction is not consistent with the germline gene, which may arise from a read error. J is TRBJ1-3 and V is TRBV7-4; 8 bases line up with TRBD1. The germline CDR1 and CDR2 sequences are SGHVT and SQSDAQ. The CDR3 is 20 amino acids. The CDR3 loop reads CASSVAIGGTGPHSGNTIYF. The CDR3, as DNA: TGTGCCAGCAGCGTAGCTATTGGAGGGACAGGTCCCCACTCTGGAAACACCATATATTTT.

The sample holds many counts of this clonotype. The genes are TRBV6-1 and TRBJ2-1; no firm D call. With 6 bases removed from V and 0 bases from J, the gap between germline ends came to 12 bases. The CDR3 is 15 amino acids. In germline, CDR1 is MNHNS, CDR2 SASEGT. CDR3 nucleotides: TGTGCCAGCAGCTATGACTTCGGCTCCTACAATGAGCAGTTCTTC. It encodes CASSYDFGSYNEQFF.

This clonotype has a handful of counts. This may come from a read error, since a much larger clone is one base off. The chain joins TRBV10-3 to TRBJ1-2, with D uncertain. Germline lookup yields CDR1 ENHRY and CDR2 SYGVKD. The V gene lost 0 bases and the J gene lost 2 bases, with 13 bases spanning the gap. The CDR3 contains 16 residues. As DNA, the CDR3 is TGTGCCATCAGTGAGTCGGTAGGGCCTTACAACTATGGCTACACCTTC. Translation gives CAISESVGPYNYGYTF.

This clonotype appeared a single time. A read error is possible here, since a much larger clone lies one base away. The CDR3 coding sequence is TGTGGCAGCAACAGGGCCACCTACGAGCAGTACTTC. Encoded protein: CGSNRATYEQYF. J is TRBJ2-7 and V is TRBV28, with D maybe TRBD1 (6 bases). CDR1 is MDHEN, CDR2 SYDVKM, per germline. CDR3 length: 12 amino acids.

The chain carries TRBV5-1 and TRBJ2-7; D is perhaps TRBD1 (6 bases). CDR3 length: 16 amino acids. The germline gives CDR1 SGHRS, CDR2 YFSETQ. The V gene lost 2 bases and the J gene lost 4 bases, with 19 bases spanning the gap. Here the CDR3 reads CASSFGVAGEGYEQYF. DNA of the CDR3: TGCGCCAGCAGCTTTGGGGTCGCAGGGGAAGGATACGAGCAGTACTTC.

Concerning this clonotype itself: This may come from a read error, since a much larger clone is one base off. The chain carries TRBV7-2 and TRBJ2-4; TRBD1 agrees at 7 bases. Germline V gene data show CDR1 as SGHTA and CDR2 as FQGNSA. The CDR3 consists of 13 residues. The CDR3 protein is CASSLQGENIHYF. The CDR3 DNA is TGTGCCAGCAGCTTGCAGGGGGAGAACATTCATTACTTC.

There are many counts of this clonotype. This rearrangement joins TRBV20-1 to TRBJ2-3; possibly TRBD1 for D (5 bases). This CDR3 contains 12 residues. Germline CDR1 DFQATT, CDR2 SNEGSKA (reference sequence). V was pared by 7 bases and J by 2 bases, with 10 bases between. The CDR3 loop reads CSVLGVTDTQYF. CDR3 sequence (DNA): TGCAGTGTATTAGGGGTCACAGATACGCAGTATTTT.

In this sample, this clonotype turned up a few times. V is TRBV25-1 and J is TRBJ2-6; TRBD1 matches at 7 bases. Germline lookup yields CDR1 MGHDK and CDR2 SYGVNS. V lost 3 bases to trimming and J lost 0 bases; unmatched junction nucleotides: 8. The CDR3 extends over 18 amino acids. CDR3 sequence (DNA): TGTGCCAGCAGTGACGGGACAGCAAGAAGCTCTGGGGCCAACGTCCTGACTTTC. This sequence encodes CASSDGTARSSGANVLTF. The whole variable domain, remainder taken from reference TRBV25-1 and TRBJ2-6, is EADIYQTPRYLVIGTGKKITLECSQTMGHDKMYWYQQDPGMELHLIHYSYGVNSTEKGDLSSESTVSRIRTEHFPLTLESARPSHTSQYLCASSDGTARSSGANVLTFGAGSRLTVL.

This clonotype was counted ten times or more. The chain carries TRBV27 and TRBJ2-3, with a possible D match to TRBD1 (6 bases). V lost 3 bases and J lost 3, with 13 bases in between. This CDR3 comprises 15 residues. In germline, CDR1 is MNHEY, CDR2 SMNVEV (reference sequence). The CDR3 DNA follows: TGTGCCAGCAGTTTTAATCCCCAGGGGACAGATACGCAGTATTTT. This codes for CASSFNPQGTDTQYF.

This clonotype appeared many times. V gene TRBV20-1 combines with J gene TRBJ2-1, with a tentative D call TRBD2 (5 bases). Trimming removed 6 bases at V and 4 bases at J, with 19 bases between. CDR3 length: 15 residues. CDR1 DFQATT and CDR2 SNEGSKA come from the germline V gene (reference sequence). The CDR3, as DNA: TGCAGTGCCGGGGTAGGGCAGTACGCTTACAATGAGCAGTTCTTC. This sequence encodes CSAGVGQYAYNEQFF.

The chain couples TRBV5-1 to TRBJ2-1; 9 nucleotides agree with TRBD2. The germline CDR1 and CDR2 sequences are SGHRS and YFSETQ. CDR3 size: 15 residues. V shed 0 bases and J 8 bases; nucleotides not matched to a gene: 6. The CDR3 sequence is CASSLVAGVKDEQFF. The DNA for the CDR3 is TGCGCCAGCAGCTTGGTAGCGGGAGTAAAAGATGAGCAGTTCTTC.

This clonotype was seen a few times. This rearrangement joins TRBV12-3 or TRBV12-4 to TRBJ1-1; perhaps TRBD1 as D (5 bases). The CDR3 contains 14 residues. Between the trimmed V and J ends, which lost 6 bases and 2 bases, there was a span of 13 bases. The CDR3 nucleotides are TGTGCCAGCAGCAGGGACGGACCTAACACTGAAGCTTTCTTT. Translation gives CASSRDGPNTEAFF.

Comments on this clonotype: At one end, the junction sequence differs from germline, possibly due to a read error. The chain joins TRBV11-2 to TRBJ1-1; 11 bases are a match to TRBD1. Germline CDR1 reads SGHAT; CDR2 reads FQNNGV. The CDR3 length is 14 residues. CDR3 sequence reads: CAGSLGGQGGEAFF. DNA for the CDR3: TGTGCCGGCAGCCTAGGGGGACAGGGGGGTGAAGCTTTCTTT.

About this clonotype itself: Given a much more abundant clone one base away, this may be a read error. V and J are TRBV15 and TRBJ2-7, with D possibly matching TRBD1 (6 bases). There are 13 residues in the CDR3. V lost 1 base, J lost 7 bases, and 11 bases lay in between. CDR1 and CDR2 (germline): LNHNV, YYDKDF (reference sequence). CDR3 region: CATSRGLGGEQYF. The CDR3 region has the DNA TGTGCCACCAGCAGAGGGCTAGGGGGAGAGCAGTACTTC. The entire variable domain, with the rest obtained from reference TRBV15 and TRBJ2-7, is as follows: DAMVIQNPRYQVTQFGKPVTLSCSQTLNHNVMYWYQQKSSQAPKLLFHYYDKDFNNEADTPDNFQSRRPNTSFCFLDIRSPGLGDTAMYLCATSRGLGGEQYFGPGTRLTVT.